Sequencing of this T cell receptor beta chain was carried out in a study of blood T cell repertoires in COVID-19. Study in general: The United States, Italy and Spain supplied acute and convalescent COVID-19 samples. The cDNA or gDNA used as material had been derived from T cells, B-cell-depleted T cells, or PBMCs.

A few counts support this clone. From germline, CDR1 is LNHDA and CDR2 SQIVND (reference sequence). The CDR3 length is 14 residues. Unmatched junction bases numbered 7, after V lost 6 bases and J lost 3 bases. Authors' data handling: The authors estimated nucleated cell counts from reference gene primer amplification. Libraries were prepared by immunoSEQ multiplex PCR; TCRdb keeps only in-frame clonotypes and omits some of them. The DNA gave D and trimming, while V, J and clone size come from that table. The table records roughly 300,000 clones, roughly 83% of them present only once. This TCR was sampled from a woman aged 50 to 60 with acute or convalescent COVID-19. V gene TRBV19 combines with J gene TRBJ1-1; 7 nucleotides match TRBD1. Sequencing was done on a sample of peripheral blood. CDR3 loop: CASRTRQGHTEAFF. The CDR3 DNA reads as TGTGCCAGTAGGACGAGACAGGGACACACTGAAGCTTTCTTT.